This TCR beta chain was sequenced in a study of T-cell memory formation after mild COVID-19. The study's findings and limits: Prior to infection, memory already included some responding clones, suggesting cross-reactive memory joined. Clonal second-wave expansions that peaked on day 37 had unconfirmed SARS-CoV-2 specificity. Later expanders leaned CD4+, whereas clones that contracted between day 15 and 85 were balanced CD4/CD8.

This clonotype occurred many times. The antigen remains undetermined. Each CDR3 protein gets one entry after TCRdb re-called the 5' RACE reads with MiXCR. The sample shows hundreds of thousands of distinct CDR3 sequences, approximately 25% of them seen only once. The sequence came from an adult woman who had mild COVID-19 (a few samples of this study predate the infection). Cell type and time point are not known. Source material: PBMCs or a T cell subset sorted from them (not recorded which).

The CDR3 region is CASSYDGPSSYNEQFF. DNA for the CDR3: TGTGCCAGCAGTTACGACGGGCCCAGCTCCTACAATGAGCAGTTCTTC. The chain has TRBV6-5 and TRBJ2-1; D not resolved. Trimming left V 2 bases short and J 0 bases short, with 11 bases between. This CDR3 comprises 16 residues. Germline V gene data show CDR1 as MNHEY and CDR2 as SVGAGI.